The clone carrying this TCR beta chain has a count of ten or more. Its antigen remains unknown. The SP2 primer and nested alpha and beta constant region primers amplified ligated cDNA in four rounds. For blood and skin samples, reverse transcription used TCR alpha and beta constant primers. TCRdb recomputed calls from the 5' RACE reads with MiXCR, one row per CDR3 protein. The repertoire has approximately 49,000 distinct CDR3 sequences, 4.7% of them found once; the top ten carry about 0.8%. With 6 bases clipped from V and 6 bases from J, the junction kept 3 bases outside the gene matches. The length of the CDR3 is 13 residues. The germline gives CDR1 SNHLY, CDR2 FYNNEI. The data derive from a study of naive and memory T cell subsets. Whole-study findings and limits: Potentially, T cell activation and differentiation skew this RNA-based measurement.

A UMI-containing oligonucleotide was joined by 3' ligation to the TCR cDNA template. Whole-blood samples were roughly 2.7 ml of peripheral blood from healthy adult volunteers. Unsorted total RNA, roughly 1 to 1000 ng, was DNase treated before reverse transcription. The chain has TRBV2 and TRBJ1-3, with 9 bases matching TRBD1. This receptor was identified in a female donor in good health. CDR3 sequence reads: CASRRTGENTIYF. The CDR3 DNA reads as TGTGCCAGCAGGCGGACAGGGGAAAACACCATATATTTT.